The rows below give T cell receptor beta chains drawn from one sample of a study of blood T cell repertoires in COVID-19. Produced via immunoSEQ multiplex PCR; TCRdb's table is partial and in-frame only. Among 150,000 to 200,000 clones, approximately 90% were seen once, and the ten largest hold approximately 2.3%. The sequenced sample was peripheral blood. These receptors originate from a man in his sixties or seventies with active or convalescent COVID-19. CDR3s include the opening cysteine and the closing phenylalanine or tryptophan. The D gene is left open where the match is weak. Only part of the rows carry a size: once, few, many, or a class if the clone is expanded.

V gene: TRBV24-1
clone size: NA
D gene: TRBD1
J gene: TRBJ1-2
CDR3 DNA: TGTGCCACCAGTGACTCGCGACAGGGGAACTATGGCTACACCTTC
CDR3 protein: CATSDSRQGNYGYTF

V gene: TRBV7-2
clone size: NA
D gene: NA
J gene: TRBJ1-5
CDR3 DNA: TGTGCCAGCAGCTTGACAGAGAATCAGCCCCAGCATTTT
CDR3 protein: CASSLTENQPQHF

V gene: TRBV28
clone size: NA
D gene: NA
J gene: TRBJ2-2
CDR3 DNA: TGTGCCAGCAGTTTCCGGCCAGGGTGGGGCACCGGGGAGCTGTTTTTT
CDR3 protein: CASSFRPGWGTGELFF

V gene: TRBV3-1/TRBV3-2
clone size: NA
D gene: TRBD1
J gene: TRBJ2-6
CDR3 DNA: TGTGCCAGCAGCCTCGGGACAGGGGGTACTGGGGCCAACGTCCTGACTTTC
CDR3 protein: CASSLGTGGTGANVLTF

V gene: TRBV3-1/TRBV3-2
clone size: NA
D gene: NA
J gene: TRBJ1-1
CDR3 DNA: TGTGCCAGCAGCCAACTTAGGACTGGAAACACTGAAGCTTTCTTT
CDR3 protein: CASSQLRTGNTEAFF

V gene: TRBV19
clone size: NA
D gene: NA
J gene: TRBJ2-5
CDR3 DNA: TGTGCCAGTAGCTCCTTCAGACTAGTCGGGCAAGAGACCCAGTACTTC
CDR3 protein: CASSSFRLVGQETQYF

V gene: TRBV27
clone size: NA
D gene: TRBD1
J gene: TRBJ1-2
CDR3 DNA: TGTGCCAGCAGTTTTGACAGGGCCTATGGCTACACCTTC
CDR3 protein: CASSFDRAYGYTF

V gene: TRBV5-1
clone size: NA
D gene: NA
J gene: TRBJ1-5
CDR3 DNA: TGCGCCAGCAGCTCCCACAGTGGACAGCCCCAGCATTTT
CDR3 protein: CASSSHSGQPQHF

V gene: TRBV5-6
clone size: NA
D gene: NA
J gene: TRBJ1-6
CDR3 DNA: TGTGCCAGCAGCACCACAATTGATTCACCCCTCCACTTT
CDR3 protein: CASSTTIDSPLHF

V gene: TRBV2
clone size: NA
D gene: NA
J gene: TRBJ1-2
CDR3 DNA: TGTGCCAGCAGTGACTGGCGAGGGGGTGGCTATGGCTACACCTTC
CDR3 protein: CASSDWRGGGYGYTF

V gene: TRBV7-2
clone size: NA
D gene: TRBD1
J gene: TRBJ1-5
CDR3 DNA: TGTGCCAGCAGCTTTGACAGGGTCGGACAGCCCCAGCATTTT
CDR3 protein: CASSFDRVGQPQHF

V gene: TRBV30
clone size: NA
D gene: NA
J gene: TRBJ2-2
CDR3 DNA: TGTGCCTGGAGGCTCCCGGGAACCATCGGGGAGCTGTTTTTT
CDR3 protein: CAWRLPGTIGELFF

V gene: TRBV11-2
clone size: NA
D gene: NA
J gene: TRBJ2-2
CDR3 DNA: TGTGCCAGCAGCTTAGTAGGCTTCAGGGACACCGGGGAGCTGTTTTTT
CDR3 protein: CASSLVGFRDTGELFF

V gene: TRBV28
clone size: NA
D gene: TRBD2
J gene: TRBJ2-6
CDR3 DNA: TGTGCCAGCAGTTTTAGAAGCGGGAGGGCCGCATCTTCTGGGGCCAACGTCCTGACTTTC
CDR3 protein: CASSFRSGRAASSGANVLTF

V gene: TRBV28
clone size: NA
D gene: NA
J gene: TRBJ1-2
CDR3 DNA: TGTGCCAGCAGACCTCCGGACAGCTATGGCTACACCTTC
CDR3 protein: CASRPPDSYGYTF

V gene: TRBV2
clone size: NA
D gene: NA
J gene: TRBJ1-1
CDR3 DNA: TGTGCCAGCAGTCGTGGACTAAGGACTGAAGCTTTCTTT
CDR3 protein: CASSRGLRTEAFF

V gene: TRBV28
clone size: once
D gene: NA
J gene: TRBJ1-5
CDR3 DNA: TGTGCCAGCACCGAAGGGGGACATAGCAATCAGCCCCAGCATTTT
CDR3 protein: CASTEGGHSNQPQHF

V gene: TRBV10-3
clone size: NA
D gene: TRBD1
J gene: TRBJ2-7
CDR3 DNA: TGTGCCATCAGTGAGTCGGGGGGGACAGGGGGCGCAGGGCAGTACTTC
CDR3 protein: CAISESGGTGGAGQYF

V gene: TRBV28
clone size: once
D gene: TRBD2
J gene: TRBJ2-3
CDR3 DNA: TGTGCCAGCAGTTTAGAAGGGACTATCACAGATACGCAGTATTTT
CDR3 protein: CASSLEGTITDTQYF

V gene: TRBV28
clone size: NA
D gene: NA
J gene: TRBJ1-5
CDR3 DNA: TGTGCCAGCAGTTTTGTACAGGGCCCCAAGGGCAATCAGCCCCAGCATTTT
CDR3 protein: CASSFVQGPKGNQPQHF

V gene: TRBV7-8
clone size: NA
D gene: NA
J gene: TRBJ2-7
CDR3 DNA: TGTGCCAGCACCGCCCCAGGGGCCTACGAGCAGTACTTC
CDR3 protein: CASTAPGAYEQYF

V gene: TRBV5-8
clone size: NA
D gene: NA
J gene: TRBJ1-5
CDR3 DNA: TGTGCCAGCAGCTCAGACACCCTCGGGCCCCAGCATTTT
CDR3 protein: CASSSDTLGPQHF

V gene: TRBV4-3
clone size: NA
D gene: NA
J gene: TRBJ2-7
CDR3 DNA: TGCGCCAGCAGCCAAGAAGGTCGTGGCGGATACGAGCAGTACTTC
CDR3 protein: CASSQEGRGGYEQYF

V gene: TRBV28
clone size: NA
D gene: TRBD1
J gene: TRBJ2-5
CDR3 DNA: TGTGCCAGCAGTCTACAGGGGCATGGGGAGACCCAGTACTTC
CDR3 protein: CASSLQGHGETQYF

V gene: TRBV28
clone size: NA
D gene: NA
J gene: TRBJ1-5
CDR3 DNA: TGTGCCAGCAGTTCTTTAAATCAGCCCCAGCATTTT
CDR3 protein: CASSSLNQPQHF

V gene: TRBV5-1
clone size: NA
D gene: TRBD1
J gene: TRBJ2-5
CDR3 DNA: TGCGCCAGCAGCTTGGCCCTAGGGGGCAGGGAGACCCAGTACTTC
CDR3 protein: CASSLALGGRETQYF

V gene: TRBV6-5
clone size: once
D gene: NA
J gene: TRBJ2-3
CDR3 DNA: TGTGCCAGCAGACTCGGACAGAGCACAGATACGCAGTATTTT
CDR3 protein: CASRLGQSTDTQYF

V gene: TRBV30
clone size: NA
D gene: TRBD1
J gene: TRBJ1-6
CDR3 DNA: TGTGCCTGGACTCCGGGACAGGGGGCAAATTCACCCCTCCACTTT
CDR3 protein: CAWTPGQGANSPLHF

V gene: TRBV28
clone size: NA
D gene: NA
J gene: TRBJ1-1
CDR3 DNA: TGTGCCAGCAGTTCCCGGCGCGGGGGATTAGACCCTGAAGCTTTCTTT
CDR3 protein: CASSSRRGGLDPEAFF

V gene: TRBV15
clone size: NA
D gene: NA
J gene: TRBJ2-7
CDR3 DNA: TGTGCCCCAGAACAGGGCCCCACGGTCGAGCAGTACTTC
CDR3 protein: CAPEQGPTVEQYF

V gene: TRBV7-8
clone size: NA
D gene: TRBD1
J gene: TRBJ2-7
CDR3 DNA: TGTGCCAGCAGCTTATGGGGACAGGGCTCCTACGAGCAGTACTTC
CDR3 protein: CASSLWGQGSYEQYF

V gene: TRBV5-1
clone size: NA
D gene: TRBD2
J gene: TRBJ2-3
CDR3 DNA: TGCGCCAGCAGCTTGGATGGACTAGCCTCAGATACGCAGTATTTT
CDR3 protein: CASSLDGLASDTQYF

V gene: TRBV6-5
clone size: NA
D gene: TRBD2
J gene: TRBJ2-3
CDR3 DNA: TGTGCCGCCCAGACTAGCGGGTCACCCGGGGATACGCAGTATTTT
CDR3 protein: CAAQTSGSPGDTQYF

V gene: TRBV5-1
clone size: NA
D gene: TRBD1
J gene: TRBJ2-5
CDR3 DNA: TGCGCCAGCAGCTTGGCCGGGACAGGGGTTTTAGAGACCCAGTACTTC
CDR3 protein: CASSLAGTGVLETQYF

V gene: TRBV4-1
clone size: NA
D gene: NA
J gene: TRBJ2-7
CDR3 DNA: TGCGCCAGCAGCCAAGACCACGGGACACCACCCGGTGAGCAGTACTTC
CDR3 protein: CASSQDHGTPPGEQYF

V gene: TRBV5-5
clone size: NA
D gene: TRBD2
J gene: TRBJ2-3
CDR3 DNA: TGTGCCAGCAGCTTGGGTTGGGCGTTAGCGGGTGCGACAGATACGCAGTATTTT
CDR3 protein: CASSLGWALAGATDTQYF

V gene: TRBV30
clone size: NA
D gene: TRBD1
J gene: TRBJ1-5
CDR3 DNA: TGTGCCTGGAGCCCCGGGACAGGGGGAAGCAATCAGCCCCAGCATTTT
CDR3 protein: CAWSPGTGGSNQPQHF

V gene: TRBV3-1/TRBV3-2
clone size: NA
D gene: NA
J gene: TRBJ2-1
CDR3 DNA: TGTGCCAGCAGCCCCCAGGGGAGCTCCTACAATGAGCAGTTCTTC
CDR3 protein: CASSPQGSSYNEQFF

V gene: TRBV7-7
clone size: NA
D gene: NA
J gene: TRBJ1-6
CDR3 DNA: TGTGCTAGCAGCTCGCACAGCTCCTATAATTCACCCCTCCACTTT
CDR3 protein: CASSSHSSYNSPLHF

V gene: TRBV23-1
clone size: NA
D gene: NA
J gene: TRBJ2-5
CDR3 DNA: TGCGCCAGCAGTCAAGGGCTCGGGGTTGAGACCCAGTACTTC
CDR3 protein: CASSQGLGVETQYF

V gene: TRBV28
clone size: NA
D gene: TRBD2
J gene: TRBJ2-1
CDR3 DNA: TGTGCCAGCAGTTCCCGGGGACTAGCGGGAGAGTACAATGAGCAGTTCTTC
CDR3 protein: CASSSRGLAGEYNEQFF

V gene: TRBV27
clone size: NA
D gene: NA
J gene: TRBJ1-5
CDR3 DNA: TGTGCCAGCAGTTTGGGGTGGGAGTCTAGCAATCAGCCCCAGCATTTT
CDR3 protein: CASSLGWESSNQPQHF

V gene: TRBV6-2/TRBV6-3
clone size: NA
D gene: NA
J gene: TRBJ2-2
CDR3 DNA: TGTGCCAGCAGGCCTACTATTACCGGGGAGCTGTTTTTT
CDR3 protein: CASRPTITGELFF

V gene: TRBV19
clone size: once
D gene: NA
J gene: TRBJ1-2
CDR3 DNA: TGTGCCAGTAGCCACCGGGGGAGAACCTATGGCTACACCTTC
CDR3 protein: CASSHRGRTYGYTF